This TCR beta chain appears in the sequencing data of a study of OX40 agonist ivuxolimab in advanced cancers. Turning to this clone: The target antigen is unknown.

Overall study results and limits: At doses 0.1 to 3.0 mg/kg, CD4+ and CD8+ clones expanded. Nonresponders included some who also had low normalized T-cell clonal expansion.

The table came from immunoSEQ multiplex PCR; TCRdb's copy has only in-frame clones and leaves some out. The sample has 60,000 or so clones, about 87% seen once. This clonotype originated in an adult with an advanced solid tumor such as melanoma, head and neck, liver or kidney cancer. Source: CD4+ or CD8+ T cells sorted from blood, taken in a trial of the OX40 agonist ivuxolimab.

The CDR3 nucleotides read TGCGCCAGCAGACGGGGGGCGGGTGAAGCTTTCTTT. This translates into CASRRGAGEAFF. The chain couples TRBV5-1 to TRBJ1-1; TRBD1 might be the D (6 bases). V was cut by 5 bases and J by 7 bases, with 12 bases left in between. This CDR3 is built from 12 residues. Per germline, CDR1 SGHRS and CDR2 YFSETQ.